This T cell receptor (beta chain) was sequenced in a study of cytomegalovirus exposure and HLA in healthy donors. Findings and caveats of the study: Among CMV-associated TCR beta chains, most appeared HLA-restricted in a later analysis. TCR beta sequences reportedly predicted most subjects' HLA-A and HLA-B alleles accurately.

Trimming pared 2 bases from V and 1 base from J, leaving 14 bases between. CDR1 and CDR2 from the germline V gene are SGHTA and FQGTGA. The CDR3 is made up of 17 amino acids. Concerning this clone itself: Its antigen is unidentified.

PCR was performed using 60 Vbeta and 13 Jbeta primers. Sequencing used immunoSEQ multiplex PCR; TCRdb keeps in-frame clones, though not all of them. The sample has around 140,000 clones; 82% are singletons. This chain joins TRBV7-3 and TRBJ2-2, with D possibly being TRBD2 (5 bases). Sequenced input: PBMCs. The TCR comes from a man between 18 and 35 years old in good health and CMV-seropositive. Here the CDR3 DNA reads TGTGCCAGCAGCTTAGCGCGGGCCCTGGGGAACACCGGGGAGCTGTTTTTT. It yields the protein CASSLARALGNTGELFF.